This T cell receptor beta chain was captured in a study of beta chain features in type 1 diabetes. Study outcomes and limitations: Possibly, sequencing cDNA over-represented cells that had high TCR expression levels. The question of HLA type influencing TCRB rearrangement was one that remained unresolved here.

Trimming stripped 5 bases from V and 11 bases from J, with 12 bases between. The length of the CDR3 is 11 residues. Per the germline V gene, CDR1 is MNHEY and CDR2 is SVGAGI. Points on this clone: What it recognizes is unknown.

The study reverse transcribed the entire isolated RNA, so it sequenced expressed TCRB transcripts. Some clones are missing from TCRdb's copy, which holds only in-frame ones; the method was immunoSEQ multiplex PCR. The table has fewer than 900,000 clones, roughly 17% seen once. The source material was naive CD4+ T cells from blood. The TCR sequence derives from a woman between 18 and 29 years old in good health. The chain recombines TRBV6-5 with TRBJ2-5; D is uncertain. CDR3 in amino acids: CASSDAGEQYF. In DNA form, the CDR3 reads TGTGCCAGCAGTGACGCTGGAGAGCAGTACTTC.